These 11 T cell receptor beta chains share one sample of origin, sequenced in a study of T cell responses to AZD1222 COVID-19 vaccine (dated by TCRdb to about 2021). The sample's time point label, decoded: about 28 days (+/-7) after the second vaccine dose. The receptor library was made with the immunoSEQ multiplex PCR assay. This is the immuneACCESS table as TCRdb keeps it, with only in-frame sequences that have V and J called. A part of the clones is gone; compared with another copy, unresolved V genes explain less than half, and the rest is unexplained. For this sample there are 150,000 to 200,000 clones; 90% appear just once. 5% to 6.5% of the sample comes from the top ten. The material was peripheral blood, obtained 28 days after the second AZD1222 dose. These receptors were obtained from an adult who received the AZD1222 COVID-19 vaccine.

This rearrangement joins TRBV3-1 (or the pseudogene TRBV3-2) to TRBJ1-1; D may be TRBD1 (6 bases). Germline-derived CDR1 and CDR2 are LGHDT and YNNKEL (reference sequence). Trimming took off 1 base at V and 1 base at J, with 13 bases between the two ends. The CDR3 is 16 amino acids. CDR3 loop: CASSQGTTGGNTEAFF. CDR3 DNA sequence: TGTGCCAGCAGCCAAGGGACGACAGGCGGGAACACTGAAGCTTTCTTT.

CDR3 loop: CASSKHQGPGRAWGELFF. CDR3 DNA sequence: TGTGCCAGCAGCAAACACCAAGGTCCAGGGCGCGCGTGGGGGGAGCTGTTTTTT. The chain uses TRBV21-1 and TRBJ2-2; TRBD1, the table's D call, was not compared with the DNA. TRBV21-1 is labeled a pseudogene. CDR3 length: 18 amino acids.

The chain carries TRBV7-9 and TRBJ2-3, with D possibly TRBD1 on 6 matching bases. CDR3 length: 15 residues. V shed 2 bases and J shed 0 bases, with 9 bases lying between them. The germline V gene encodes CDR1 SEHNR and CDR2 FQNEAQ (reference sequence). The CDR3 DNA reads TGTGCCAGCAGCTTACAGGGGCCTAGCACAGATACGCAGTATTTT. It encodes CASSLQGPSTDTQYF. The entire variable domain, with the rest obtained from reference TRBV7-9 and TRBJ2-3, is as follows: DTGVSQNPRHKITKRGQNVTFRCDPISEHNRLYWYRQTLGQGPEFLTYFQNEAQLEKSRLLSDRFSAERPKGSFSTLEIQRTEQGDSAMYLCASSLQGPSTDTQYFGPGTRLTVL.

The V call is TRBV6-2 or TRBV6-3, the J call TRBJ2-1, with TRBD2 matching 10 bases. The CDR3 sequence is 18 residues long. J lost 3 bases, V lost 4 bases, and 12 bases had no gene match. Germline loops: CDR1 MNHEY, CDR2 SVGEGT. The CDR3 protein is CASSSVTVGLAFYNEQFF. The CDR3 DNA follows: TGTGCCAGCAGTTCTGTAACAGTGGGACTAGCGTTCTACAATGAGCAGTTCTTC.

In nucleotides, the CDR3 is TGTGCCAGCAGCAGGGAGAAAGGTGAAAAACTGTTTTTT. This gives the protein CASSREKGEKLFF. The chain links TRBV2 to TRBJ1-4, with TRBD1 as a possible D gene (5 bases). This CDR3 has 13 residues. V was shortened by 6 bases and J by 7 bases, with 12 bases between the two germline ends. Germline V gives CDR1 SNHLY, CDR2 FYNNEI.

The chain joins TRBV6-6 to TRBJ1-6, with 8 bases that match TRBD1. V dropped 0 bases and J dropped 8; count of bases not matched to a gene: 6. CDR3 length: 16 amino acids. Germline values: CDR1 MNHNY, CDR2 SVGAGI (reference sequence). The CDR3 region is CASSYSSGTGDSPLHF. The CDR3 nucleotides are TGTGCCAGCAGTTACTCGAGTGGGACAGGTGATTCACCCCTCCACTTT.

This chain links TRBV7-9 with TRBJ1-2; TRBD1 agrees at 7 bases. Per the germline V gene, CDR1 is SEHNR and CDR2 is FQNEAQ (reference sequence). Losses at the gene ends were 5 bases for V and 6 bases for J; bases not matched to a gene: 3. The CDR3 runs 12 residues. CDR3 residues: CASSTTGHGYTF. CDR3 nucleotides: TGTGCCAGCAGCACGACAGGGCATGGCTACACCTTC.

J is TRBJ2-1 and V is TRBV2; 11 positions match TRBD1. Looked up from germline, CDR1 is SNHLY and CDR2 is FYNNEI. The CDR3 consists of 15 residues. With 6 bases clipped from V and 4 bases from J, the junction kept 5 bases outside the gene matches. CDR3 sequence reads: CASRGTGGRYNEQFF. CDR3 nucleotide sequence: TGTGCCAGCAGGGGGACAGGGGGACGTTACAATGAGCAGTTCTTC.

This CDR3 is CASRGTGGKANEKLFF. CDR3 coding DNA: TGCGCCAGCAGGGGGACAGGGGGAAAGGCTAATGAAAAACTGTTTTTT. The chain links TRBV4-1 to TRBJ1-4; 11 bases are a match to TRBD1. The CDR3 totals 16 residues. V lost 6 bases to trimming and J lost 3 bases; unmatched junction nucleotides: 6. Germline V lookup: CDR1 MGHRA, CDR2 YSYEKL.

This clone was seen a single time. This chain connects TRBV7-2 to TRBJ2-3; D is perhaps TRBD2 (6 bases). Trimming shortened V by 3 bases and J by 3 bases, and 19 bases separated the two germline ends. This CDR3 has 17 amino acids. CDR1 and CDR2 (germline): SGHTA, FQGNSA. In nucleotides, the CDR3 is TGTGCCAGCAGCTTGAACCCAACTGGGGGAGGTACAGATACGCAGTATTTT. This sequence encodes CASSLNPTGGGTDTQYF.

The chain combines TRBV27 with TRBJ2-3; D unclear. CDR1 MNHEY and CDR2 SMNVEV come from the germline V gene (reference sequence). Trimming pared 9 bases from V and 0 bases from J, leaving 13 bases between. The CDR3 contains 14 residues. The CDR3 region is CASRAGQSTDTQYF. CDR3 nucleotide sequence: TGTGCCAGTCGGGCAGGCCAAAGCACAGATACGCAGTATTTT.